Below, 19 T cell receptor beta chains from the same sample are listed, as sequenced in a study of technical replicates of blood from a handful of donors. Generated by immunoSEQ multiplex PCR, the TCRdb table keeps only in-frame clones and is missing some. The repertoire has about 59,000 clones, about 93% of them found once; the top ten carry about 4.4%. Sequenced material: PBMCs. These receptors came from a human donor in good health. Some clones in this sample may be carry-over from other donors' samples.

This sequence joins TRBV15 and TRBJ1-2, with 8 nucleotides matching TRBD1. This CDR3 has 17 amino acids. V trimming: 0 bases; J trimming: 12 bases; junction bases outside the gene matches: 18. Germline lookup yields CDR1 LNHNV and CDR2 YYDKDF (reference sequence). CDR3 region: CATSREGTGTGARPHTF. The CDR3 DNA reads as TGTGCCACCAGCAGAGAAGGAACCGGGACAGGTGCCCGCCCTCACACCTTC. The full variable domain, its missing parts supplied by reference TRBV15 and TRBJ1-2, is DAMVIQNPRYQVTQFGKPVTLSCSQTLNHNVMYWYQQKSSQAPKLLFHYYDKDFNNEADTPDNFQSRRPNTSFCFLDIRSPGLGDTAMYLCATSREGTGTGARPHTFGSGTRLTVV.

As for this clone: The same CDR3 also results from other DNA sequences found in this sample. The gene calls are TRBV6-5 and TRBJ2-7; TRBD2 might be the D (5 bases). The CDR3 has 12 residues. V was pared by 4 bases and J by 7 bases, with 11 bases between. Germline CDR1 is MNHEY and CDR2 is SVGAGI. The CDR3 sequence is CASSSTSGEQYF. In DNA form, the CDR3 reads TGTGCCAGCAGTTCTACATCGGGAGAGCAGTACTTC.

This clone was observed once. The V gene is TRBV29-1, the J gene TRBJ2-3; 11 positions match TRBD1. Trimming cost V 6 bases and J 5 bases; bases outside gene matches: 4. CDR3 length: 13 residues. The germline V gene encodes CDR1 SQVTM and CDR2 ANQGSEA. The DNA for the CDR3 is TGCAGCGTCCGGACAGGGGGCAGAGATACGCAGTATTTT. It encodes CSVRTGGRDTQYF.

V usage is TRBV5-4 and J usage is TRBJ1-2; 8 bases align to TRBD1. V lost 4 bases to trimming and J lost 8 bases; unmatched junction nucleotides: 7. The CDR3 consists of 13 residues. Per germline, CDR1 SGHNT and CDR2 YYREEE (reference sequence). Here the CDR3 DNA reads TGTGCCAGCAGCAGGACAGGGCTGTTGGGCTACACCTTC. Translated: CASSRTGLLGYTF.

This chain's CDR3 is CASSLDRGTGELFF. The CDR3, as DNA: TGTGCCAGCAGCTTAGATCGGGGGACCGGGGAGCTGTTTTTT. V is TRBV11-2 and J is TRBJ2-2; D possibly corresponds to TRBD2 (6 bases). The CDR3 runs to 14 residues. Deletions cut 0 bases from V and 5 bases from J, with 7 bases between. The germline V gene encodes CDR1 SGHAT and CDR2 FQNNGV.

The count of this clone is one. The chain has TRBV10-3 and TRBJ2-3, with 15 bases fitting TRBD2. J lost 0 bases, V lost 8 bases, and 12 bases had no gene match. This CDR3 contains 19 residues. Looked up from germline, CDR1 is ENHRY and CDR2 is SYGVKD. The CDR3 region is CAIGPGRGLAGGSTDTQYF. Written as DNA, the CDR3 is TGTGCCATCGGCCCCGGGAGGGGACTAGCGGGGGGTAGCACAGATACGCAGTATTTT.

The rearrangement uses TRBV10-3 and TRBJ1-6, with D maybe TRBD1 (5 bases). Germline CDR1 is ENHRY and CDR2 is SYGVKD. The CDR3 sequence is 13 residues long. Deletions cut 6 bases from V and 4 bases from J, with 7 bases between. The CDR3 DNA is TGTGCCATCAGGACAGATTATAATTCACCCCTCCACTTT. Translation: CAIRTDYNSPLHF.

The J gene is TRBJ2-4, the V gene TRBV6-1; D perhaps matches TRBD1 (5 bases). In germline, CDR1 is MNHNS, CDR2 SASEGT. The ends were cut back, 1 base at V and 5 bases at J, with 9 bases in the middle. The CDR3 runs to 14 residues. CDR3 protein: CASSEGSRENIQYF. CDR3 nucleotide sequence: TGTGCCAGCAGTGAAGGGAGCAGGGAAAACATTCAGTACTTC.

The chain carries TRBV7-2 and TRBJ2-3; 8 nucleotides line up with TRBD1. This CDR3 comprises 16 residues. V dropped 5 bases and J dropped 6; count of bases not matched to a gene: 13. Germline CDR1 is SGHTA and CDR2 is FQGNSA. The CDR3 loop is CASSLGQAMRGDTQYF. In DNA form, the CDR3 reads TGTGCCAGCAGCCTGGGACAGGCGATGCGTGGGGATACGCAGTATTTT.

V and J are TRBV19 and TRBJ2-6; 7 nucleotides line up with TRBD2. Germline-derived CDR1 and CDR2 are LNHDA and SQIVND (reference sequence). The CDR3 contains 19 residues. V dropped 6 bases and J dropped 0; count of bases not matched to a gene: 14. The CDR3 DNA reads as TGTGCCAGTAGCCGAACTAGCGTCCTGAGAAGCTCTGGGGCCAACGTCCTGACTTTC. Amino acids: CASSRTSVLRSSGANVLTF.

This clone was seen just once. The J gene is TRBJ1-1, the V gene TRBV7-8, with D perhaps TRBD1 (6 bases). Trimming took off 6 bases at V and 3 bases at J, with 11 bases between the two ends. Germline CDR1 reads SGHVS; CDR2 reads FQNEAQ. The CDR3 has 13 amino acids. The CDR3, as DNA: TGTGCCAGCAGTTTGGGGGCGCACACTGAAGCTTTCTTT. This gives the protein CASSLGAHTEAFF.

The chain has TRBV4-1 and TRBJ2-2, with 8 bases matching TRBD1. CDR3 length: 16 residues. V was clipped by 3 bases and J by 1 base; unmatched bases: 4. CDR1 and CDR2 (germline): MGHRA, YSYEKL. Here the CDR3 DNA reads TGCGCCAGCAGCCAGACGGACAGGGAGAACACCGGGGAGCTGTTTTTT. Protein: CASSQTDRENTGELFF.

The chain couples TRBV30 to TRBJ2-7, with a tentative D call TRBD1 (6 bases). This CDR3 comprises 12 residues. V was clipped by 3 bases and J by 4 bases, with 10 bases between them. Germline loops: CDR1 GTSNPN, CDR2 SVGIG (reference sequence). CDR3 loop: CAWSRGEYEQYF. The DNA of the CDR3 is TGTGCCTGGAGCAGGGGCGAATACGAGCAGTACTTC.

The chain combines TRBV4-3 with TRBJ2-3, with 7 bases lining up with TRBD2. Trimming took 3 bases from V and 7 from J; bases not matched to a gene: 10. In germline, CDR1 is LGHNA, CDR2 YSLEER. This CDR3 comprises 15 residues. The CDR3 region is CASSQSRTRVHTQYF. CDR3 DNA: TGCGCCAGCAGCCAGTCTCGGACTAGAGTCCATACGCAGTATTTT.

The chain has TRBV7-3 and TRBJ2-1; 11 nucleotides match TRBD2. Germline CDR1 SGHTA, CDR2 FQGTGA. The CDR3 length is 14 residues. The V gene end was trimmed by 5 bases and the J gene end by 7 bases; junction bases not matched to a gene: 4. This CDR3 is CASSVAGGSNEQFF. The CDR3 nucleotides read TGTGCCAGCAGCGTAGCGGGAGGGAGTAATGAGCAGTTCTTC.

Only a few counts were recorded for this clone. The CDR3 spells CASSFGQLALGYTF. The CDR3, as DNA: TGCGCCAGCAGCTTTGGGCAGCTCGCTTTGGGCTACACCTTC. The chain couples TRBV5-1 to TRBJ1-2; D call uncertain. CDR3 length equals 14 residues. Per germline, CDR1 SGHRS and CDR2 YFSETQ. V was shortened by 2 bases and J by 8 bases, with 16 bases between the two germline ends.

The chain employs TRBV6-6 and TRBJ2-5; perhaps TRBD1 as D (5 bases). This CDR3 contains 16 residues. V was trimmed by 5 bases and J by 6 bases, leaving 22 bases between them. Germline V gene lookup returns CDR1 MNHNY and CDR2 SVGAGI (reference sequence). CDR3 nucleotides: TGTGCCAGCAGTCCCTCTGGTAGGGGCTTGGAAAAGACCCAGTACTTC. Encoded protein: CASSPSGRGLEKTQYF.

V usage is TRBV5-4 and J usage is TRBJ2-2, with 9 bases aligning to TRBD1. The CDR3 is made up of 16 amino acids. V shed 5 bases and J 4 bases; nucleotides not matched to a gene: 9. CDR1 and CDR2 from the germline V gene are SGHNT and YYREEE (reference sequence). CDR3 sequence reads: CASRKTGGAGTGELFF. The DNA of the CDR3 is TGTGCCAGCAGGAAAACAGGGGGCGCGGGCACCGGGGAGCTGTTTTTT.

The chain couples TRBV29-1 to TRBJ2-5, with TRBD2 matching over 11 bases. V lost 4 bases, J lost 1 base, and 2 bases stayed unmatched. Germline V gene data show CDR1 as SQVTM and CDR2 as ANQGSEA. This CDR3 spans 14 amino acids. The CDR3 DNA reads as TGCAGCGTTGCAGGACTAGCGGGCCAAGAGACCCAGTACTTC. Translation gives CSVAGLAGQETQYF.